Listed here are 11 T cell receptor beta chains from one sample, sequenced in a study of shared T cell receptors in the human thymus. Clones were read by immunoSEQ multiplex PCR, and TCRdb kept only the in-frame ones, dropping some. The repertoire consists of approximately 490,000 clones, with approximately 80% occurring once and the leading ten covering 0.01% to 0.015%. These data also featured in a second study, about human thymus T cells.

What was sequenced was thymocytes. The receptors here all came from a boy under three years old with a congenital heart defect.

The rearrangement joins TRBV11-2 to TRBJ2-7, with a possible D match to TRBD1 (6 bases). Germline lookup yields CDR1 SGHAT and CDR2 FQNNGV. CDR3 length equals 12 residues. V gave up 8 bases and J gave up 2 bases, with 10 bases separating them. The chain's CDR3 is CASGGPPYEQYF. CDR3 nucleotide sequence: TGTGCCAGCGGGGGCCCGCCCTACGAGCAGTACTTC. The full variable domain, rest sourced from reference TRBV11-2 and TRBJ2-7, is EAGVAQSPRYKIIEKRQSVAFWCNPISGHATLYWYQQILGQGPKLLIQFQNNGVVDDSQLPKDRFSAERLKGVDSTLKIQPAKLEDSAVYLCASGGPPYEQYFGPGTRLTVT.

The V gene is TRBV9, the J gene TRBJ1-1, with TRBD1 matching 7 bases. CDR3 size: 15 residues. With V trimmed by 3 bases and J by 1 base, 6 bases remained unmatched. Per the germline V gene, CDR1 is SGDLS and CDR2 is YYNGEE. In DNA, the CDR3 is TGTGCCAGCAGCGGTTACAGGGGTCAGAACACTGAAGCTTTCTTT. Protein product: CASSGYRGQNTEAFF. Looking up the rest from reference TRBV9 and TRBJ1-1 gives the full variable domain: DSGVTQTPKHLITATGQRVTLRCSPRSGDLSVYWYQQSLDQGLQFLIQYYNGEERAKGNILERFSAQQFPDLHSELNLSSLELGDSALYFCASSGYRGQNTEAFFGQGTRLTVV.

V and J are TRBV19 and TRBJ2-7; 12 bases are shared with TRBD2. Trimming removed 5 bases from V and 2 bases from J; junction bases left unmatched: 10. The germline gives CDR1 LNHDA, CDR2 SQIVND (reference sequence). This CDR3 comprises 17 residues. CDR3 loop: CASSPDSLAGGPYEQYF. The CDR3 DNA is TGTGCCAGTAGTCCGGACTCACTAGCGGGAGGTCCCTACGAGCAGTACTTC.

The chain carries TRBV5-4 and TRBJ2-1, with no clear D. From germline, CDR1 is SGHNT and CDR2 YYREEE (reference sequence). This CDR3 has 14 amino acids. V lost 0 bases, J lost 8 bases, and 12 bases lay in between. For the CDR3, the DNA is TGTGCCAGCAGCTTGGAGCGTCTCGCCGATGAGCAGTTCTTC. This sequence encodes CASSLERLADEQFF.

DNA for the CDR3: TGTGCCAGCAGTTTGAGGGGACTCTCTGGAAACACCATATATTTT. Amino acid sequence: CASSLRGLSGNTIYF. This chain links TRBV28 with TRBJ1-3, with D possibly matching TRBD1 (5 bases). Looked up from germline, CDR1 is MDHEN and CDR2 is SYDVKM. V shed 3 bases and J shed 0 bases, with 9 bases lying between them. The CDR3 sequence is 15 residues long.

This clone was counted once. The chain links TRBV4-2 to TRBJ2-5; a weak D match, TRBD1 (6 bases). The CDR3 spans 14 residues. Germline CDR1 is LGHNA and CDR2 is YNFKEQ. Trimming shortened V by 0 bases and J by 2 bases, and 7 bases separated the two germline ends. The chain's CDR3 is CASSQDQGQETQYF. The CDR3 DNA reads TGTGCCAGCAGCCAAGATCAGGGGCAAGAGACCCAGTACTTC.

The rearrangement links TRBV25-1 to TRBJ1-2, with 9 bases fitting TRBD1. The CDR3 is 12 residues long. V was clipped by 10 bases and J by 4 bases; unmatched bases: 4. Germline CDR1 is MGHDK and CDR2 is SYGVNS. CDR3 DNA: TGTGCCATCCGACAGGGGGGCTATGGCTACACCTTC. Amino acids: CAIRQGGYGYTF.

In this sample, this clone turned up once. The chain has TRBV4-3 and TRBJ2-3; perhaps TRBD1 as D (6 bases). The germline V gene encodes CDR1 LGHNA and CDR2 YSLEER. Trimming pared 10 bases from V and 1 base from J, leaving 21 bases between. The CDR3 length is 16 residues. CDR3 in amino acids: CATGDRGGFGTDTQYF. The DNA of the CDR3 is TGCGCCACCGGGGACCGAGGGGGTTTCGGCACAGATACGCAGTATTTT.

This chain uses TRBV14 with TRBJ2-7; D is possibly TRBD2 (6 bases). From germline, CDR1 is SGHDN and CDR2 FVKESK. Trimming removed 3 bases from V and 3 bases from J, with 21 bases in between. CDR3 length equals 17 residues. The CDR3 loop is CASSHLPGSSADYEQYF. CDR3 DNA sequence: TGTGCCAGCAGCCACCTCCCCGGGAGTAGCGCGGACTACGAGCAGTACTTC.

The rearrangement links TRBV10-2 to TRBJ2-1; a possible D gene is TRBD2 (7 bases). The V end lost 4 bases, the J end lost 0 bases, and 22 bases lay between the germline ends. The CDR3 loop spans 19 amino acids. In germline, CDR1 is WSHSY, CDR2 SAAADI. The DNA of the CDR3 is TGCGCCAGCAGTGTCACGGGAAGGGGGGGTGGCAGCTCCTACAATGAGCAGTTCTTC. Translating it yields CASSVTGRGGGSSYNEQFF.

The CDR3: CASSWGSRGNTIYF. The DNA for the CDR3 is TGTGCCAGCAGTTGGGGGTCGCGGGGGAACACCATATATTTT. The genes are TRBV6-5 and TRBJ1-3; perhaps TRBD1 as D (5 bases). Trimming pared 4 bases from V and 7 bases from J, leaving 14 bases between. CDR3 length: 14 residues. The germline V gene encodes CDR1 MNHEY and CDR2 SVGAGI.